Below, 26 T cell receptor beta chains from the same sample are listed, as sequenced in a study of blood T cell repertoires in COVID-19. Clones were read by immunoSEQ multiplex PCR, and TCRdb kept only the in-frame ones, dropping some. The data show about 210,000 clones, 85% seen once. Material for sequencing was PBMCs or T cells enriched from blood (not recorded which). The receptors were gathered from a man aged 40-50 years who had recovered from COVID-19.

The chain uses TRBV30 and TRBJ1-2; no clear D gene. CDR1 is GTSNPN and CDR2 is SVGIG in the germline V gene (reference sequence). With 3 bases removed from V and 4 bases from J, the gap between germline ends came to 9 bases. This CDR3 has 12 residues. The CDR3 nucleotides are TGTGCCTGGAGACTTAGTGTCTATGGCTACACCTTC. It is translated as CAWRLSVYGYTF.

The genes are TRBV19 and TRBJ1-5; 8 bases fit TRBD1. Germline V gives CDR1 LNHDA, CDR2 SQIVND (reference sequence). The trim removed 7 bases at V and 7 bases at J, leaving 12 bases unmatched. This CDR3 spans 15 amino acids. CDR3 loop: CASTPWTGTDQPQHF. The CDR3 coding sequence is TGTGCCAGTACCCCCTGGACAGGGACGGACCAGCCCCAGCATTTT.

The J gene is TRBJ1-5, the V gene TRBV28; 8 bases align to TRBD1. J lost 6 bases, V lost 6 bases, and 10 bases had no gene match. Germline lookup yields CDR1 MDHEN and CDR2 SYDVKM. This CDR3 has 15 amino acids. This CDR3 is CASRAGGANGQPQHF. As DNA, the CDR3 is TGTGCCAGCAGGGCAGGGGGCGCCAATGGTCAGCCCCAGCATTTT.

The chain combines TRBV2 with TRBJ1-2, with D possibly TRBD1 on 5 matching bases. Trimming pared 7 bases from V and 1 base from J, leaving 10 bases between. CDR1 is SNHLY, CDR2 FYNNEI, per germline. The CDR3 runs 13 residues. In DNA, the CDR3 is TGTGCCAGCACGGGGGAGATTAACTATGGCTACACCTTC. Translation gives CASTGEINYGYTF. The variable domain in full, completed from reference TRBV2 and TRBJ1-2, reads EPEVTQTPSHQVTQMGQEVILRCVPISNHLYFYWYRQILGQKVEFLVSFYNNEISEKSEIFDDQFSVERPDGSNFTLKIRSTKLEDSAMYFCASTGEINYGYTFGSGTRLTVV.

This sequence joins TRBV10-1 and TRBJ2-7; 9 bases agree with TRBD2. CDR1 is WNHNN and CDR2 is SYGVQD in the germline V gene (reference sequence). This CDR3 has 15 residues. V dropped 2 bases and J dropped 1; count of bases not matched to a gene: 3. CDR3 in DNA: TGCGCCAGCAGTGAGGGTAGCGGGAGTTCCTACGAGCAGTACTTC. It translates to CASSEGSGSSYEQYF.

This clone was observed a single time. This sequence joins TRBV7-3 and TRBJ2-2; 8 nucleotides agree with TRBD1. The CDR3 runs to 14 residues. V gave up 6 bases and J gave up 7 bases; unmatched junction bases: 7. Germline CDR1 is SGHTA and CDR2 is FQGTGA. The chain's CDR3 is CASSPQGADGELFF. In DNA form, the CDR3 reads TGTGCCAGCAGTCCTCAGGGGGCCGACGGGGAGCTGTTTTTT.

This clone showed up just a few times. The rearrangement links TRBV3-1 (or the pseudogene TRBV3-2) to TRBJ1-1, with TRBD1 matching over 8 bases. V dropped 7 bases and J dropped 5; count of bases not matched to a gene: 9. CDR3 size: 14 residues. Germline-derived CDR1 and CDR2 are LGHDT and YNNKEL (reference sequence). CDR3 sequence reads: CASNSGGGRTEAFF. The DNA of the CDR3 is TGTGCCAGCAACTCAGGGGGCGGAAGAACTGAAGCTTTCTTT.

The chain links TRBV28 to TRBJ1-6, with D tentatively TRBD1 (6 bases). CDR3 length equals 13 residues. Between the trimmed V and J ends, which lost 8 bases and 15 bases, there was a span of 20 bases. The germline CDR1 and CDR2 sequences are MDHEN and SYDVKM. CDR3 nucleotide sequence: TGTGCCAGCGTCCTTGGGACATCAAAAGTCCTCCACTTT. This codes for CASVLGTSKVLHF.

The chain employs TRBV5-1 and TRBJ2-5; 9 positions agree with TRBD1. Germline loops: CDR1 SGHRS, CDR2 YFSETQ. This CDR3 comprises 15 residues. Unmatched junction bases numbered 6, after V lost 3 bases and J lost 3 bases. The CDR3 spells CASSSLGTGKETQYF. In nucleotides, the CDR3 is TGCGCCAGCAGCTCCCTAGGGACAGGGAAAGAGACCCAGTACTTC.

This sequence joins TRBV10-3 and TRBJ2-3; D is perhaps TRBD2 (5 bases). The germline CDR1 and CDR2 sequences are ENHRY and SYGVKD. This CDR3 spans 14 amino acids. V shed 5 bases and J shed 3 bases, with 12 bases lying between them. CDR3 in DNA: TGTGCCATCAGTCAAATGGACTCAACAGATACGCAGTATTTT. This encodes CAISQMDSTDTQYF.

The DNA for the CDR3 is TGTGCCAGCAGCCCAACGGGAGCCACAGATACGCAGTATTTT. Its translation: CASSPTGATDTQYF. The V call is TRBV11-2, the J call TRBJ2-3, with a weak D call TRBD2 (6 bases). The CDR3 runs 14 residues. Trimming removed 5 bases from V and 2 bases from J, with 11 bases in between. Germline CDR1 reads SGHAT; CDR2 reads FQNNGV.

This chain uses TRBV4-2 with TRBJ2-1; D is ambiguous. Per the germline V gene, CDR1 is LGHNA and CDR2 is YNFKEQ. This CDR3 has 14 residues. Trimming stripped 0 bases from V and 8 bases from J, with 11 bases between. The CDR3 DNA reads TGTGCCAGCAGCCAAGATCTCCAGTCTCATGAGCAGTTCTTC. Protein sequence: CASSQDLQSHEQFF.

This chain links TRBV6-5 with TRBJ1-5; 10 nucleotides agree with TRBD1. Germline assignment: CDR1 MNHEY and CDR2 SVGAGI. Trimming removed 8 bases from V and 6 bases from J; junction bases left unmatched: 10. The CDR3 covers 15 residues. The CDR3 region is CASDRGTGAAQPQHF. CDR3 nucleotide sequence: TGTGCCAGCGATAGGGGGACAGGGGCTGCTCAGCCCCAGCATTTT.

This chain joins TRBV5-4 and TRBJ2-7, with 8 bases aligning to TRBD1. The CDR3 runs 17 residues. Unmatched junction bases numbered 16, after V lost 4 bases and J lost 4 bases. In germline, CDR1 is SGHNT, CDR2 YYREEE (reference sequence). The CDR3 region is CASSRSEFGQGMYEQYF. CDR3 nucleotides: TGTGCCAGCAGCCGTTCTGAGTTCGGACAGGGCATGTACGAGCAGTACTTC.

The chain is built from TRBV5-6 and TRBJ2-3, with 7 bases aligning to TRBD2. This CDR3 has 17 residues. CDR1 and CDR2 from the germline V gene are SGHDT and YYEEEE. The V segment lost 5 bases and the J segment 1 base; nucleotides outside the gene matches: 13. In nucleotides, the CDR3 is TGTGCCAGCAGTTTTATTCTAGGCGGGGGTGGCACAGATACGCAGTATTTT. Protein: CASSFILGGGGTDTQYF.

This chain's CDR3 is CASSQAGTSGSYEQYF. The DNA of the CDR3 is TGCGCCAGCAGCCAGGCCGGGACTAGCGGCTCCTACGAGCAGTACTTC. The rearrangement uses TRBV4-1 and TRBJ2-7, with TRBD2 identical over 11 bases. This CDR3 is built from 16 residues. V lost 3 bases, J lost 0 bases, and 4 bases stayed unmatched. Per germline, CDR1 MGHRA and CDR2 YSYEKL.

This chain links TRBV12-5 with TRBJ2-2, with D possibly TRBD2 on 5 matching bases. Germline V gene data show CDR1 as LGHNT and CDR2 as FRNRAP. The CDR3 loop spans 17 amino acids. Between the trimmed V and J ends, which lost 3 bases and 7 bases, there was a span of 21 bases. CDR3 in amino acids: CASGFLTDWTENGELFF. DNA for the CDR3: TGTGCTAGTGGTTTCCTCACGGACTGGACGGAAAACGGGGAGCTGTTTTTT.

This chain connects TRBV9 to TRBJ2-3; TRBD2 agrees at 7 bases. From germline, CDR1 is SGDLS and CDR2 YYNGEE. J lost 3 bases, V lost 3 bases, and 1 base had no gene match. This CDR3 has 13 amino acids. The CDR3 coding sequence is TGTGCCAGCAGCGGGGACTATACAGATACGCAGTATTTT. Translation gives CASSGDYTDTQYF.

The CDR3 region is CASSQVPLPGTGYLENSPLHF. The CDR3 coding sequence is TGCGCCAGCAGCCAAGTCCCCTTACCGGGGACAGGTTACCTGGAGAATTCACCCCTCCACTTT. The gene calls are TRBV4-1 and TRBJ1-6; 8 bases are shared with TRBD1. This CDR3 comprises 21 residues. The germline V gene encodes CDR1 MGHRA and CDR2 YSYEKL. Losses at the gene ends were 1 base for V and 7 bases for J; bases not matched to a gene: 21.

The chain combines TRBV6-5 with TRBJ2-1; 7 nucleotides align to TRBD2. Losses at the gene ends were 6 bases for V and 0 bases for J; bases not matched to a gene: 5. The CDR3 spans 15 residues. From germline, CDR1 is MNHEY and CDR2 SVGAGI. CDR3 in amino acids: CASRRERNSYNEQFF. The CDR3 DNA is TGTGCCAGCAGGCGGGAGCGGAACTCCTACAATGAGCAGTTCTTC.

The chain has TRBV5-1 and TRBJ2-3; TRBD1 matches at 8 bases. After removal of 4 bases from V and 2 bases from J, the junction contained 6 bases not matched to a gene. CDR1 SGHRS and CDR2 YFSETQ come from the germline V gene. The CDR3 spans 15 residues. Here the CDR3 DNA reads TGCGCCAGCAGCCGGGGACAGGTCAACACAGATACGCAGTATTTT. Translating it yields CASSRGQVNTDTQYF.

The chain recombines TRBV19 with TRBJ2-1, with D possibly matching TRBD2 (6 bases). This CDR3 region has 15 residues. V lost 3 bases, J lost 6 bases, and 15 bases lay in between. From germline, CDR1 is LNHDA and CDR2 SQIVND (reference sequence). The CDR3: CASSMVGGGGNEQFF. CDR3 nucleotides: TGTGCCAGTAGTATGGTGGGAGGAGGAGGCAATGAGCAGTTCTTC.

The V gene is TRBV10-3, the J gene TRBJ1-3, with unresolved D. Germline values: CDR1 ENHRY, CDR2 SYGVKD. The V end was cut by 7 bases, the J end by 1 base, with 11 bases between. The CDR3 has 14 amino acids. DNA of the CDR3: TGTGCCATCACACCGTCGGAGTCTGGAAACACCATATATTTT. Translation gives CAITPSESGNTIYF.

This chain uses TRBV4-2 with TRBJ1-3, with TRBD1 identical over 7 bases. The germline CDR1 and CDR2 sequences are LGHNA and YNFKEQ. V was clipped by 5 bases and J by 2 bases; unmatched bases: 9. This CDR3 spans 16 amino acids. CDR3 sequence: CASSYYSGTAGNTIYF. The CDR3 nucleotides are TGTGCCAGCAGCTACTATTCCGGGACAGCTGGAAACACCATATATTTT.

V gene TRBV10-1 combines with J gene TRBJ2-7; TRBD1 is a possible D gene (6 bases). Germline values: CDR1 WNHNN, CDR2 SYGVQD (reference sequence). This CDR3 is 13 amino acids long. V dropped 2 bases and J dropped 4 bases, with 9 bases sitting between them. The CDR3 sequence: CASSETGNYEQYF. The CDR3 coding sequence is TGCGCCAGCAGTGAGACAGGGAATTACGAGCAGTACTTC.

This clone was recorded only once. The V and J genes are TRBV6-5 and TRBJ1-5, with TRBD1 identical over 8 bases. Germline CDR1 MNHEY, CDR2 SVGAGI. CDR3 length: 14 amino acids. V trimming: 4 bases; J trimming: 5 bases; junction bases outside the gene matches: 4. CDR3: CASSSVQGDQPQHF. The CDR3 DNA reads as TGTGCCAGCAGTTCGGTACAGGGGGATCAGCCCCAGCATTTT.